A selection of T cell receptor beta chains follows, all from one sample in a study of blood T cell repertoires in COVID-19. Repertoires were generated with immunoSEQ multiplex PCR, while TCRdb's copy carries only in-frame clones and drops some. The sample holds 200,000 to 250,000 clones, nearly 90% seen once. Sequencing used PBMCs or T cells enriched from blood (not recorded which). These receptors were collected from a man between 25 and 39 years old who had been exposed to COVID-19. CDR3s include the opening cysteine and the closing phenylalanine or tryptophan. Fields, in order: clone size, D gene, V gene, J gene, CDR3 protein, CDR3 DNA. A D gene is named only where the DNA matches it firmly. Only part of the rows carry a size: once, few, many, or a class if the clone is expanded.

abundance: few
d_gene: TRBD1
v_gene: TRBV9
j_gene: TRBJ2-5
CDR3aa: CASSATLGQGGETQYF
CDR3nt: TGTGCCAGCAGCGCCACCCTAGGACAGGGAGGAGAGACCCAGTACTTC

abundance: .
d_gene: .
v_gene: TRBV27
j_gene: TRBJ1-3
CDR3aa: CASSFGGPGNTIYF
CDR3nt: TGTGCCAGCAGTTTTGGCGGCCCTGGAAACACCATATATTTT

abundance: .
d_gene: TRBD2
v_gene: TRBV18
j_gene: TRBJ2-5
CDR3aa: CASSPPSGGARETQYF
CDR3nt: TGTGCCAGCTCCCCACCTAGCGGGGGGGCCCGGGAGACCCAGTACTTC

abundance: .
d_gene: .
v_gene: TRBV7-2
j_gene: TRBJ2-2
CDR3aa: CASIGYRVAGELFF
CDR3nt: TGTGCCAGCATTGGGTACAGGGTCGCCGGGGAGCTGTTTTTT

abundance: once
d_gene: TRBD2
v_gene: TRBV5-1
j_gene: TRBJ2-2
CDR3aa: CASSKGLAGGRNTGELFF
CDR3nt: TGCGCCAGCAGCAAGGGACTAGCGGGGGGGCGAAACACCGGGGAGCTGTTTTTT

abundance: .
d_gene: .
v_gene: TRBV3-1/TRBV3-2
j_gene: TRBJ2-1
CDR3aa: CASSQATRHNEQFF
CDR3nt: TGTGCCAGCAGCCAAGCGACTAGGCACAATGAGCAGTTCTTC

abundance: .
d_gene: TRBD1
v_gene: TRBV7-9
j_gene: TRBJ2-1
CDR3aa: CASSLTGGYYNEQFF
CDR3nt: TGTGCCAGCAGCCTGACAGGGGGGTATTACAATGAGCAGTTCTTC

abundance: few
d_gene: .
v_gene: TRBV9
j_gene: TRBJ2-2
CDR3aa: CASSPFTRAAGELFF
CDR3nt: TGTGCCAGCAGCCCCTTTACGCGGGCGGCCGGGGAGCTGTTTTTT

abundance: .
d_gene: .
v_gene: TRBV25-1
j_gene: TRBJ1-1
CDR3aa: CASTGSRGVMNTEAFF
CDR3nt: TGTGCCAGCACGGGTTCCCGGGGGGTTATGAACACTGAAGCTTTCTTT

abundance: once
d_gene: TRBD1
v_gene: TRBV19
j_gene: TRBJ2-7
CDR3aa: CASSPGQGVYEQYF
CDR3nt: TGTGCCAGTAGTCCTGGACAGGGTGTCTACGAGCAGTACTTC

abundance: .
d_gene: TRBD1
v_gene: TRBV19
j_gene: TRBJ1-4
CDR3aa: CASSRGTGFGLGEKLFF
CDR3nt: TGTGCCAGTAGTCGCGGGACAGGGTTCGGTCTTGGAGAAAAACTGTTTTTT

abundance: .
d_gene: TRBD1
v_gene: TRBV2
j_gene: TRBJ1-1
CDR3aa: CASTGGLNTEAFF
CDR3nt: TGTGCCAGCACAGGGGGTTTGAACACTGAAGCTTTCTTT

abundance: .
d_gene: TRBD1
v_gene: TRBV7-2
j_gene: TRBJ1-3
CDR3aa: CASSLGPTGRLSGNTIYF
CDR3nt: TGTGCCAGCAGCTTAGGGCCGACAGGGCGCCTCTCTGGAAACACCATATATTTT

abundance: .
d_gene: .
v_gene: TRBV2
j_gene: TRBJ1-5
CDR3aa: CASTRRREDQPQHF
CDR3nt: TGTGCCAGCACCCGGAGGAGGGAGGATCAGCCCCAGCATTTT

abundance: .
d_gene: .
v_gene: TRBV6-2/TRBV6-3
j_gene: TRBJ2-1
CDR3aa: CASSNGGPWTEQFF
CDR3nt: TGTGCCAGCAGCAACGGGGGGCCCTGGACTGAGCAGTTCTTC

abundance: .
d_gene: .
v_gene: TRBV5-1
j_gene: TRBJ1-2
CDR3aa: CASSLALSDSPYGYTF
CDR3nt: TGCGCCAGCAGCTTGGCCCTATCCGACAGCCCCTATGGCTACACCTTC

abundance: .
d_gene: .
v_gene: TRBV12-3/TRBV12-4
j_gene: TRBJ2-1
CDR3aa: CASSFSGAEQFF
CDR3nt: TGTGCCAGCAGTTTTAGCGGAGCTGAGCAGTTCTTC

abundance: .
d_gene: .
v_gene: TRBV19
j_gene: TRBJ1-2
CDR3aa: CASNTGDYGYTF
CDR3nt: TGTGCCAGTAATACGGGGGACTATGGCTACACCTTC

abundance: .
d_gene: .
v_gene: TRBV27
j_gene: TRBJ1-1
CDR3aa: CASSIITGLTEAFF
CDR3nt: TGTGCCAGCAGCATAATTACAGGGTTGACTGAAGCTTTCTTT

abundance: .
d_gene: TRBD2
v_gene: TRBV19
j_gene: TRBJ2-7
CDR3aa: CASSNPWAGVYEQYF
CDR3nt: TGTGCCAGTAGTAACCCCTGGGCGGGGGTCTACGAGCAGTACTTC

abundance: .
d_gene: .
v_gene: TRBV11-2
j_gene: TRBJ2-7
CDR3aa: CASSLETFAYEQYF
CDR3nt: TGTGCCAGCAGCTTAGAGACATTCGCGTACGAGCAGTACTTC

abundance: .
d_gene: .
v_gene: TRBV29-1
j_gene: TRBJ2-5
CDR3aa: CSVRVGGETQYF
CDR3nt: TGCAGCGTGCGGGTCGGGGGAGAGACCCAGTACTTC

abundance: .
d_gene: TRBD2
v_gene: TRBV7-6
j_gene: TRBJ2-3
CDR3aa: CASSLAGGFGDTQYF
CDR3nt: TGTGCCAGCAGCTTAGCGGGGGGGTTTGGAGATACGCAGTATTTT

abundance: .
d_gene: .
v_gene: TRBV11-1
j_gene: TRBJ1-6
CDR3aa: CASSFAGINSPLHF
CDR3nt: TGTGCCAGCAGCTTCGCCGGGATCAACTCACCCCTCCACTTT

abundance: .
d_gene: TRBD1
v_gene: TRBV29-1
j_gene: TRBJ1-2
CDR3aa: CSVALGQVNYGYTF
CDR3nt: TGCAGCGTTGCCTTGGGACAGGTTAACTATGGCTACACCTTC

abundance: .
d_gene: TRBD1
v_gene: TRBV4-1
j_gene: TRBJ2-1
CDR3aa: CASSQGGQVNNEQFF
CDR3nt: TGCGCCAGCAGCCAAGGGGGACAGGTGAACAATGAGCAGTTCTTC

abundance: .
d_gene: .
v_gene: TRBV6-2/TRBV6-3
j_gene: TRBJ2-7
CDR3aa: CASSSFGGGLYEQYF
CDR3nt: TGTGCCAGCAGTTCCTTCGGTGGAGGGCTTTACGAGCAGTACTTC

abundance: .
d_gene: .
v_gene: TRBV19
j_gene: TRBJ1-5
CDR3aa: CASLPAYSNQPQHF
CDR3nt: TGTGCCAGTCTCCCCGCCTATAGCAATCAGCCCCAGCATTTT

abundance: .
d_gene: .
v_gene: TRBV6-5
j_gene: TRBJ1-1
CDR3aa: CASRADPGYAEAFF
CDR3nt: TGTGCCAGCAGAGCAGACCCGGGGTACGCTGAAGCTTTCTTT

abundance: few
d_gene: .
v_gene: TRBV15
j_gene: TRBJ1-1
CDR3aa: CATSGGTNMNTEAFF
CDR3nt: TGTGCCACCAGCGGGGGGACGAACATGAACACTGAAGCTTTCTTT

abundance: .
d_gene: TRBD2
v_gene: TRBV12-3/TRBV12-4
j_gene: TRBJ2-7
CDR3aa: CASDSGNPYEQYF
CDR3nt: TGTGCCAGCGACAGCGGGAATCCCTACGAGCAGTACTTC

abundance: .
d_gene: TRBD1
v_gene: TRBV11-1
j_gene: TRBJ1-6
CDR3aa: CASSARQGQTPLHF
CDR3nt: TGTGCCAGCAGCGCCAGACAGGGACAAACGCCCCTCCACTTT

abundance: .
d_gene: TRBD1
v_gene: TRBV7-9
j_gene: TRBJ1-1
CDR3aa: CASSSAGTVMNTEAFF
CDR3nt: TGTGCCAGCAGCTCAGCCGGGACAGTGATGAACACTGAAGCTTTCTTT

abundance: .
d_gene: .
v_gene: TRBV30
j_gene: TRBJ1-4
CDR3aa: CAWSVPSGANEKLFF
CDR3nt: TGTGCCTGGAGTGTACCTTCGGGGGCTAATGAAAAACTGTTTTTT

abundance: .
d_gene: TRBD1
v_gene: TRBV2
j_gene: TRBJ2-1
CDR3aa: CASSEAWDRGDNEQFF
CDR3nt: TGTGCCAGCAGTGAAGCATGGGACAGGGGGGACAATGAGCAGTTCTTC

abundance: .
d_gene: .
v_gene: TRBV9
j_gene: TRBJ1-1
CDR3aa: CASSVGGLSTEAFF
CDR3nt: TGTGCCAGCAGCGTAGGAGGGTTGAGCACTGAAGCTTTCTTT

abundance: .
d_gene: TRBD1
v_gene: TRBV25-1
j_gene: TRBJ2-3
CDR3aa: CASSDDRGFDTQYF
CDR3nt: TGTGCCAGCAGTGATGACAGGGGGTTTGATACGCAGTATTTT

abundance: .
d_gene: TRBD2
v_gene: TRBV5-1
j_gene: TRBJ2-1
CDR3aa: CASSLELAGTATYNEQFF
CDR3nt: TGCGCCAGCAGCTTGGAGCTAGCGGGGACAGCTACCTACAATGAGCAGTTCTTC

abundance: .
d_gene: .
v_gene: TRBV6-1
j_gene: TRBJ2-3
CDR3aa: CASREDRDTYTDTQYF
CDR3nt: TGTGCCAGCAGGGAAGACCGGGACACTTACACAGATACGCAGTATTTT

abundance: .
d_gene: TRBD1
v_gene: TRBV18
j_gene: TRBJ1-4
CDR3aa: CASSPRTGGLEKLFF
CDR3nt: TGTGCCAGCTCACCCCGGACAGGGGGCCTTGAAAAACTGTTTTTT

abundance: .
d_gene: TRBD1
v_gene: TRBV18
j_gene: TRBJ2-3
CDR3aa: CASSPRQGGTDTQYF
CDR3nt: TGTGCCAGCTCACCCCGACAGGGAGGCACAGATACGCAGTATTTT

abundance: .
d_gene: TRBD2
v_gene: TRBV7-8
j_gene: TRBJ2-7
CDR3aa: CASSLDNGGTSYEQYF
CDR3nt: TGTGCCAGCAGCTTAGATAACGGGGGGACCTCCTACGAGCAGTACTTC

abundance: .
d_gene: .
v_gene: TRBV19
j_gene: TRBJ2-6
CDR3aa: CASSTRPLGANVLTF
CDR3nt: TGTGCCAGTAGTACCAGGCCCCTTGGGGCCAACGTCCTGACTTTC

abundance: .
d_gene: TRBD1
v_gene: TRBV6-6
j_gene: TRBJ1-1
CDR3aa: CASSLSPTGQGQMNTEAFF
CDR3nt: TGTGCCAGCAGTCTATCCCCCACCGGACAGGGCCAAATGAACACTGAAGCTTTCTTT